Each of the 18 T cell receptor beta chains below was sequenced from the same sample in a study of cytomegalovirus exposure and HLA in healthy donors. Sequenced by immunoSEQ multiplex PCR; TCRdb stores in-frame clones only, minus some. The sample includes under 300,000 clones, 90% of them seen just once. The material sequenced was PBMCs. The source of these receptors is a young woman in good health and CMV-seronegative.

CDR3 protein: CASSRRWGEKLFF. DNA for the CDR3: TGTGCCAGCAGCCGTCGTTGGGGCGAAAAACTGTTTTTT. This chain connects TRBV6-5 to TRBJ1-4; perhaps TRBD1 as D (5 bases). V lost 6 bases, J lost 8 bases, and 13 bases lay in between. From germline, CDR1 is MNHEY and CDR2 SVGAGI. The CDR3 has 13 amino acids.

This rearrangement joins TRBV7-2 to TRBJ1-2; 7 bases are shared with TRBD1. The CDR3 has 15 residues. V lost 3 bases to trimming and J lost 0 bases; unmatched junction nucleotides: 4. Per germline, CDR1 SGHTA and CDR2 FQGNSA. The CDR3 DNA reads TGTGCCAGCAGCTTTGGTCAGGGGGCTAACTATGGCTACACCTTC. As protein: CASSFGQGANYGYTF. Based on the CDR3 plus reference TRBV7-2 and TRBJ1-2, the full variable domain is GAGVSQSPSNKVTEKGKDVELRCDPISGHTALYWYRQSLGQGLEFLIYFQGNSAPDKSGLPSDRFSAERTGGSVSTLTIQRTQQEDSAVYLCASSFGQGANYGYTFGSGTRLTVV.

The chain uses TRBV7-9 and TRBJ1-1; D gene ambiguous. This CDR3 is built from 15 residues. Trimming took off 1 base at V and 1 base at J, with 10 bases between the two ends. The germline V gene encodes CDR1 SEHNR and CDR2 FQNEAQ (reference sequence). CDR3: CASSLDQHPNTEAFF. CDR3 bases: TGTGCCAGCAGCTTAGACCAACATCCGAACACTGAAGCTTTCTTT.

The V call is TRBV29-1, the J call TRBJ2-1, with D perhaps TRBD2 (6 bases). The germline CDR1 and CDR2 sequences are SQVTM and ANQGSEA. V lost 6 bases, J lost 8 bases, and 29 bases lay in between. The CDR3 is 17 residues long. The CDR3 reads CSVPGEDSERRLDEQFF. CDR3 DNA sequence: TGCAGCGTCCCGGGGGAGGACTCGGAGCGGCGTTTGGATGAGCAGTTCTTC.

The chain is built from TRBV27 and TRBJ1-1; TRBD1 matches 11 bases. The CDR3 extends over 16 amino acids. The germline CDR1 and CDR2 sequences are MNHEY and SMNVEV (reference sequence). Unmatched junction bases numbered 3, after V lost 1 base and J lost 2 bases. CDR3 residues: CASSLLGQGANTEAFF. As DNA, the CDR3 is TGTGCCAGCAGTTTATTAGGACAGGGGGCTAACACTGAAGCTTTCTTT.

The CDR3 DNA follows: TGTGCCAGCAGTGACCCCGGGACACTTTCCTACGAGCAGTACTTC. Amino acids: CASSDPGTLSYEQYF. The rearrangement joins TRBV6-4 to TRBJ2-7, with a tentative D call TRBD1 (6 bases). Looked up from germline, CDR1 is MRHNA and CDR2 is SNTAGT. Deletions cut 2 bases from V and 1 base from J, with 12 bases between. The CDR3 covers 15 residues.

The sample holds one count of this clone. The chain employs TRBV7-9 and TRBJ2-7; D possibly corresponds to TRBD2 (6 bases). This CDR3 region has 14 residues. Trimming removed 2 bases from V and 4 bases from J, with 12 bases in between. Germline CDR1 and CDR2: SEHNR and FQNEAQ (reference sequence). DNA for the CDR3: TGTGCCAGCAGCTTATCGGGAGTAAAATACGAGCAGTACTTC. Protein sequence: CASSLSGVKYEQYF.

The rearrangement joins TRBV10-3 to TRBJ2-3; 7 nucleotides agree with TRBD1. V lost 8 bases, J lost 0 bases, and 5 bases stayed unmatched. The CDR3 covers 14 residues. Germline V gene sequence: CDR1 ENHRY, CDR2 SYGVKD. CDR3 nucleotides: TGTGCCATCGCTGAGGGACAGAGCACAGATACGCAGTATTTT. As protein: CAIAEGQSTDTQYF.

The chain couples TRBV10-3 to TRBJ2-7, with TRBD1 identical over 10 bases. V shed 8 bases, J shed 6 bases, and the junction held 7 bases outside the gene matches. Looked up from germline, CDR1 is ENHRY and CDR2 is SYGVKD. This CDR3 comprises 13 residues. CDR3 protein: CAIRDRGRGEQYF. The DNA for the CDR3 is TGTGCCATCCGGGACAGGGGAAGAGGCGAGCAGTACTTC.

V gene TRBV28 combines with J gene TRBJ2-3, with 8 bases matching TRBD2. With 2 bases clipped from V and 1 base from J, the junction kept 5 bases outside the gene matches. This CDR3 is 16 amino acids long. The germline gives CDR1 MDHEN, CDR2 SYDVKM. CDR3 loop: CASSLMFSGGTDTQYF. For the CDR3, the DNA is TGTGCCAGCAGTTTAATGTTTAGCGGGGGCACAGATACGCAGTATTTT.

This CDR3 reads CASSLALLAGGRNEQFF. CDR3 bases: TGTGCCAGCAGCTTGGCGTTACTAGCGGGGGGGCGGAATGAGCAGTTCTTC. This chain joins TRBV5-4 and TRBJ2-1, with 13 positions matching TRBD2. The V and J ends lost 0 bases and 7 bases, in that order; junction bases with no gene match: 7. Germline-derived CDR1 and CDR2 are SGHNT and YYREEE (reference sequence). The CDR3 spans 17 residues.

This chain uses TRBV4-3 with TRBJ2-1; 10 positions match TRBD2. The CDR3 extends over 18 amino acids. Germline CDR1 reads LGHNA; CDR2 reads YSLEER. V trimming: 1 base; J trimming: 3 bases; junction bases outside the gene matches: 9. The CDR3, as DNA: TGCGCCAGCAGCCAAGTTCCCCTTGGGACTAGCGACTACAATGAGCAGTTCTTC. This gives the protein CASSQVPLGTSDYNEQFF.

The V and J genes are TRBV6-6 and TRBJ1-1, with D possibly TRBD1 on 5 matching bases. V lost 0 bases and J 7 bases, leaving 12 bases between the germline ends. This CDR3 spans 14 amino acids. Looked up from germline, CDR1 is MNHNY and CDR2 is SVGAGI (reference sequence). CDR3 residues: CASSYSTVPNEAFF. In nucleotides, the CDR3 is TGTGCCAGCAGTTACTCGACAGTTCCTAATGAAGCTTTCTTT.

The V and J genes are TRBV29-1 and TRBJ2-7; 11 bases fit TRBD1. In germline, CDR1 is SQVTM, CDR2 ANQGSEA. Losses at the gene ends were 7 bases for V and 6 bases for J; bases not matched to a gene: 17. The CDR3 has 16 residues. The DNA of the CDR3 is TGCAGCGATACCCGGGACAGGGGGATTTTAAGGGGCGAGCAGTACGTC. Translated: CSDTRDRGILRGEQYV.

This rearrangement joins TRBV11-2 to TRBJ2-2; D is unresolved. This CDR3 is built from 11 residues. CDR1 and CDR2 from the germline V gene are SGHAT and FQNNGV. V dropped 5 bases and J dropped 10 bases, with 8 bases sitting between them. The DNA of the CDR3 is TGTGCCAGCAGCCTATCTTCGGAGCTGTTTTTT. Its protein product is CASSLSSELFF.

The genes are TRBV6-5 and TRBJ2-2; D unclear. V was pared by 5 bases and J by 5 bases, with 9 bases between. The CDR3 runs to 13 residues. CDR1 and CDR2 from the germline V gene are MNHEY and SVGAGI. CDR3 loop: CASSTTWTGELFF. The CDR3 DNA sequence: TGTGCCAGCAGTACAACCTGGACCGGGGAGCTGTTTTTT.

The CDR3 loop is CASTRDNFNSNQPQHF. The CDR3 coding sequence is TGTGCCAGCACCCGGGACAATTTTAATAGCAATCAGCCCCAGCATTTT. The rearrangement joins TRBV2 to TRBJ1-5, with D perhaps TRBD1 (6 bases). The CDR3 is 16 amino acids. V lost 7 bases to trimming and J lost 0 bases, with 16 bases between them. Germline V gives CDR1 SNHLY, CDR2 FYNNEI.

The sample holds one count of this clone. This chain joins TRBV5-1 and TRBJ2-1; a possible D gene is TRBD1 (6 bases). The CDR3 length is 13 residues. The germline gives CDR1 SGHRS, CDR2 YFSETQ. V gave up 2 bases and J gave up 4 bases, with 7 bases separating them. The CDR3 is CASSFGQYNEQFF. In DNA, the CDR3 is TGCGCCAGCAGCTTTGGACAGTACAATGAGCAGTTCTTC.